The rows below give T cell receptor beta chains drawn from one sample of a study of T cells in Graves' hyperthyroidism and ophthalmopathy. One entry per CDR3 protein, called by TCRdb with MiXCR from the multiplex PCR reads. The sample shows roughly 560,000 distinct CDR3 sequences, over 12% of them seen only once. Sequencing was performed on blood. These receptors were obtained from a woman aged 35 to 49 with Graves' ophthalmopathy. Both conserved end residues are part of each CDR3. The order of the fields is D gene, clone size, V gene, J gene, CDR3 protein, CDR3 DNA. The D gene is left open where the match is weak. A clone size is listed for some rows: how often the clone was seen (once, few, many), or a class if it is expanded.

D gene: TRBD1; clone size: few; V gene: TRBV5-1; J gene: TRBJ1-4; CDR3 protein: CASNTQGAANEKLFF; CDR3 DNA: TGCGCCAGCAACACCCAGGGGGCAGCTAATGAAAAACTGTTTTTT
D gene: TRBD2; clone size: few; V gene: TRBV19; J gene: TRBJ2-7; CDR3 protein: CASSISLSRTSGSPYEQYF; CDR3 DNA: TGTGCCAGTAGTATATCACTCTCTCGGACTAGCGGGAGCCCCTACGAGCAGTACTTC
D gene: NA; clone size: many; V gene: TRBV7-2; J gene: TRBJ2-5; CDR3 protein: CASIRSPTEGTQYF; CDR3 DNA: TGTGCCAGCATCCGATCACCCACGGAAGGGACCCAGTACTTC
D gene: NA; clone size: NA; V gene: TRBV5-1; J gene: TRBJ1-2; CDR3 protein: CASSGGTYGYTF; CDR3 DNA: TGCGCCAGCAGCGGAGGCACCTATGGCTACACCTTC
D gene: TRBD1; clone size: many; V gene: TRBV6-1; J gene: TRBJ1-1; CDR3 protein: CAIWTGGNTEAFF; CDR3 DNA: TGTGCCATCTGGACAGGCGGTAACACTGAAGCTTTCTTT
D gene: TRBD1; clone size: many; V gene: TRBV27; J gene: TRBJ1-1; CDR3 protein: CASSLMTGSNTEAFF; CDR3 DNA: TGTGCCAGCAGTTTAATGACAGGGTCGAACACTGAAGCTTTCTTT
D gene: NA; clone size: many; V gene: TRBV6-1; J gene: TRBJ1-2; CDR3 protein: CASSSRVKGDYGYTF; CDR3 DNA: TGTGCCAGCTCAAGCAGGGTAAAAGGGGACTATGGCTACACCTTC
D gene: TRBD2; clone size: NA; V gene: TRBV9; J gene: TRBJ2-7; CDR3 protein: CASSSGGSGTTYEQYF; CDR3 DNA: TGTGCCAGCTCCTCGGGAGGTAGCGGGACCACCTACGAGCAGTACTTC
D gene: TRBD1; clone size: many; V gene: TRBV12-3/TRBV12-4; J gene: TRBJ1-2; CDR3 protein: CASSSGGHRGGYTF; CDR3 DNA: TGTGCCAGCAGTTCAGGGGGCCATCGTGGTGGCTACACCTTC
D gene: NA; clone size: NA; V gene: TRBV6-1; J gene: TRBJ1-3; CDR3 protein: CASSHVWDGNTIYF; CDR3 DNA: TGTGCCAGCAGCCACGTTTGGGACGGAAACACCATATATTTT
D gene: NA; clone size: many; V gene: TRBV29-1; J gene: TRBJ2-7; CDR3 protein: CSVEVAAAYEQYF; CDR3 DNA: TGCAGCGTTGAAGTCGCAGCGGCCTACGAGCAGTACTTC
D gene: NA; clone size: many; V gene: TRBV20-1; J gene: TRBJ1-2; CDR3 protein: CSARGGNINYGYTF; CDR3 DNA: TGCAGTGCTAGAGGGGGGAATATTAACTATGGCTACACCTTC
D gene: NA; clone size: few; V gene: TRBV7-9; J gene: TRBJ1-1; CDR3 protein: CASSLASEMNTEAFF; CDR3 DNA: TGTGCCAGCAGCTTAGCTTCCGAGATGAACACTGAAGCTTTCTTT
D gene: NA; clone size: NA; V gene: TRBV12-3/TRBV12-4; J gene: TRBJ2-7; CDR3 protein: CASSYVQSGSYEQYF; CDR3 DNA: TGTGCCAGCAGTTATGTCCAAAGTGGGTCCTACGAGCAGTACTTC
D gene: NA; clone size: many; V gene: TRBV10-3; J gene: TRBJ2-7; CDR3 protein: CAISGSGYSYEQYF; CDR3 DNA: TGTGCCATCAGTGGGTCGGGTTACTCCTACGAGCAGTACTTC
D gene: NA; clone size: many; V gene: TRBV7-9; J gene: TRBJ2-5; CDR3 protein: CASSLGLAGSETQYF; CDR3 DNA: TGTGCCAGCAGCTTAGGTCTCGCCGGGTCAGAGACCCAGTACTTC
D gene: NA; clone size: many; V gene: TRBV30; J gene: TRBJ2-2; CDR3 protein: CAWSGYRVVTGELFF; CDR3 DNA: TGTGCCTGGAGTGGGTACAGGGTTGTCACCGGGGAGCTGTTTTTT
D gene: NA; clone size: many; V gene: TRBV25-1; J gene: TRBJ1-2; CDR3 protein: CASRGQINYGYTF; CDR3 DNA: TGTGCCAGCAGAGGACAGATTAACTATGGCTACACCTTC
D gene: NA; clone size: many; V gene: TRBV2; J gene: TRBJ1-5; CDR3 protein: CASSDRDNQPQHF; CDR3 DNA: TGTGCCAGCAGTGACAGGGACAATCAGCCCCAGCATTTT
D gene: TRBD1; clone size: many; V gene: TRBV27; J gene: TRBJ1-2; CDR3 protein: CATQGAEDYGYTF; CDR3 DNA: TGTGCCACCCAGGGGGCAGAGGACTATGGCTACACCTTC